This is a list of T cell receptor beta chains from one sample in a study of low-dose radiotherapy and immunotherapy resistance in tumors. One entry per CDR3 protein results from TCRdb running MiXCR on the reads. Seen here are around 33,000 distinct CDR3 sequences, 45% to 55% observed once, and the top ten hold approximately 6%. Sequencing used PBMCs, obtained after low-dose radiotherapy plus immunotherapy. The origin of the receptors is a male donor with gallbladder cancer. Each CDR3 is given with its conserved first and last residue. D genes are given only for firm matches. A clone size is listed for some rows: how often the clone was seen (once, few, many), or a class if it is expanded.

D: -; size: -; J: TRBJ2-7; V: TRBV5-1; CDR3: CASSLVDSVYEQYF; DNA: TGCGCCAGCAGCTTGGTGGACAGCGTCTACGAGCAGTACTTC
D: -; size: many; J: TRBJ1-2; V: TRBV13; CDR3: CASSFGPGEGYTF; DNA: TGTGCCAGCAGCTTCGGCCCAGGGGAGGGCTACACCTTC
D: TRBD2; size: many; J: TRBJ2-1; V: TRBV28; CDR3: CASSEGLPRAIYNEQFF; DNA: TGTGCCAGCAGTGAGGGACTACCCAGGGCAATATACAATGAGCAGTTCTTC
D: -; size: -; J: TRBJ1-1; V: TRBV5-4; CDR3: CASSLLHQNTEAFF; DNA: TGTGCCAGCAGCTTGTTGCACCAGAACACTGAAGCTTTCTTT
D: -; size: many; J: TRBJ2-5; V: TRBV7-6; CDR3: CASRGDQETQYF; DNA: TGTGCCAGCAGGGGGGACCAAGAGACCCAGTACTTC
D: TRBD2; size: few; J: TRBJ2-2; V: TRBV9; CDR3: CASSGGTSGNTGELFF; DNA: TGTGCCAGCAGCGGGGGGACTAGCGGAAACACCGGGGAGCTGTTTTTT
D: TRBD2; size: many; J: TRBJ2-1; V: TRBV5-4; CDR3: CASSGGLAGSSGEQFF; DNA: TGTGCCAGCAGCGGGGGACTAGCGGGAAGTTCGGGTGAGCAGTTCTTC
D: -; size: medium-sized; J: TRBJ1-5; V: TRBV19; CDR3: CASSFRDEPQHF; DNA: TGTGCCAGTAGTTTCAGGGATGAGCCCCAGCATTTT
D: -; size: -; J: TRBJ1-2; V: TRBV13; CDR3: CASSVAERPGNGYTF; DNA: TGTGCCAGCAGCGTGGCGGAGAGACCGGGAAATGGCTACACCTTC
D: -; size: -; J: TRBJ2-1; V: TRBV28; CDR3: CASRRGSSYNEQFF; DNA: TGTGCCAGCAGGCGGGGAAGCTCCTACAATGAGCAGTTCTTC
D: TRBD2; size: many; J: TRBJ2-7; V: TRBV7-9; CDR3: CASTSSGTSGAHSYEQYF; DNA: TGTGCCAGCACCTCCTCCGGGACTAGCGGGGCTCATTCCTACGAGCAGTACTTC
D: TRBD1; size: medium-sized; J: TRBJ2-5; V: TRBV7-2; CDR3: CASSLDRGARGAQYF; DNA: TGTGCCAGCAGCTTGGACAGGGGGGCTCGGGGGGCCCAGTACTTC
D: TRBD1; size: medium-sized; J: TRBJ2-4; V: TRBV20-1; CDR3: CSAVEGTGSKNIQYF; DNA: TGCAGTGCCGTAGAGGGGACAGGGTCTAAAAACATTCAGTACTTC
D: -; size: -; J: TRBJ2-7; V: TRBV12-3/TRBV12-4; CDR3: CASSLPPGPEQYF; DNA: TGTGCCAGCAGTTTACCTCCGGGGCCCGAGCAGTACTTC
D: -; size: -; J: TRBJ2-1; V: TRBV7-2; CDR3: CASSLVSGSSYNEQFF; DNA: TGTGCCAGCAGCTTAGTTTCGGGGAGCTCCTACAATGAGCAGTTCTTC
D: -; size: once; J: TRBJ1-1; V: TRBV5-1; CDR3: CASSLAQTTEAFF; DNA: TGCGCCAGCAGCTTGGCACAGACTACTGAAGCTTTCTTT
D: TRBD2; size: many; J: TRBJ2-5; V: TRBV29-1; CDR3: CSVQASGRQETQYF; DNA: TGCAGCGTTCAGGCTAGCGGGCGCCAAGAGACCCAGTACTTC
D: -; size: medium-sized; J: TRBJ2-2; V: TRBV5-1; CDR3: CASGGQSTGELFF; DNA: TGCGCCAGCGGGGGCCAATCAACCGGGGAGCTGTTTTTT
D: TRBD1; size: once; J: TRBJ1-1; V: TRBV5-4; CDR3: CASTSGTALNTEAFF; DNA: TGTGCCAGCACCTCGGGGACAGCACTGAACACTGAAGCTTTCTTT
D: TRBD2; size: -; J: TRBJ2-5; V: TRBV29-1; CDR3: CSVEGLAGTQYF; DNA: TGCAGCGTTGAGGGACTAGCTGGGACCCAGTACTTC
D: -; size: many; J: TRBJ2-7; V: TRBV14; CDR3: CASSQQVVGEQYF; DNA: TGTGCCAGCAGCCAACAGGTCGTGGGCGAGCAGTACTTC
D: TRBD2; size: -; J: TRBJ2-6; V: TRBV29-1; CDR3: CSAYTPGGGSGANVLTF; DNA: TGCAGCGCCTATACCCCGGGGGGGGGCTCTGGGGCCAACGTCCTGACTTTC
D: TRBD2; size: -; J: TRBJ2-1; V: TRBV4-1; CDR3: CASSQALAGGYNEQFF; DNA: TGCGCCAGCAGCCAAGCTCTAGCGGGGGGGTACAATGAGCAGTTCTTC
D: TRBD1; size: -; J: TRBJ2-1; V: TRBV10-3; CDR3: CAANRDRNDNEQFF; DNA: TGTGCCGCGAACCGGGACAGGAATGACAATGAGCAGTTCTTC
D: -; size: -; J: TRBJ1-3; V: TRBV9; CDR3: CASTPNSGNTIYF; DNA: TGTGCCAGCACCCCCAACTCTGGAAACACCATATATTTT
D: -; size: few; J: TRBJ2-7; V: TRBV5-1; CDR3: CASSPGTHSYEQYF; DNA: TGCGCCAGCAGCCCAGGGACCCATTCCTACGAGCAGTACTTC
D: -; size: -; J: TRBJ1-1; V: TRBV12-3/TRBV12-4; CDR3: CASSKTDRSNEAFF; DNA: TGTGCCAGCAGCAAGACAGACCGGTCGAATGAAGCTTTCTTT
D: -; size: -; J: TRBJ1-2; V: TRBV12-3/TRBV12-4; CDR3: CASSLSIANYGYTF; DNA: TGTGCCAGCAGTTTGTCTATAGCAAACTATGGCTACACCTTC
D: -; size: -; J: TRBJ2-7; V: TRBV5-5; CDR3: CASSSLRGSYEQYF; DNA: TGCGCCAGCAGCTCTTTGAGAGGGTCCTACGAGCAGTACTTC
D: -; size: -; J: TRBJ1-2; V: TRBV25-1; CDR3: CASSESGVGYGYTF; DNA: TGTGCCAGCAGTGAATCAGGGGTTGGCTATGGCTACACCTTC
D: -; size: once; J: TRBJ1-6; V: TRBV7-2; CDR3: CASSQLGGALNSPLHF; DNA: TGTGCCAGCAGCCAACTTGGAGGGGCGCTTAATTCACCCCTCCACTTT
D: -; size: -; J: TRBJ2-5; V: TRBV5-5; CDR3: CASSLVLGQETQYF; DNA: TGTGCCAGCAGCTTGGTGCTGGGCCAAGAGACCCAGTACTTC
D: -; size: medium-sized; J: TRBJ2-6; V: TRBV12-3/TRBV12-4; CDR3: CASRPPGANVLTF; DNA: TGTGCCAGCAGGCCTCCCGGGGCCAACGTCCTGACTTTC
D: -; size: -; J: TRBJ2-5; V: TRBV24-1; CDR3: CATSANTQETQYF; DNA: TGTGCCACCAGTGCAAATACGCAAGAGACCCAGTACTTC
D: TRBD1; size: once; J: TRBJ1-4; V: TRBV2; CDR3: CASSATGGGEKLFF; DNA: TGTGCCAGCAGTGCCACAGGGGGTGGTGAAAAACTGTTTTTT
D: -; size: -; J: TRBJ2-4; V: TRBV2; CDR3: CASSPRGPGKNIQYF; DNA: TGTGCCAGCAGTCCTCGGGGGCCCGGCAAAAACATTCAGTACTTC
D: -; size: once; J: TRBJ1-1; V: TRBV6-1; CDR3: CASSYPKEGLDTEAFF; DNA: TGTGCCAGCAGTTACCCTAAAGAGGGGCTGGACACTGAAGCTTTCTTT
D: -; size: many; J: TRBJ2-3; V: TRBV12-3/TRBV12-4; CDR3: CASSFIGGPADTQYF; DNA: TGTGCCAGCAGTTTTATCGGGGGGCCCGCCGATACGCAGTATTTT
D: TRBD1; size: -; J: TRBJ2-5; V: TRBV6-2/TRBV6-3; CDR3: CASSRRGQGFSGTQYF; DNA: TGTGCCAGCAGCCGTCGAGGACAGGGCTTTTCGGGGACCCAGTACTTC
D: -; size: -; J: TRBJ2-1; V: TRBV4-2; CDR3: CASSQEVTGSYNEQFF; DNA: TGTGCCAGCAGCCAAGAAGTCACTGGATCCTACAATGAGCAGTTCTTC
D: -; size: many; J: TRBJ2-6; V: TRBV7-9; CDR3: CASSLTSGANVLTF; DNA: TGTGCCAGCAGCTTAACCTCTGGGGCCAACGTCCTGACTTTC
D: -; size: many; J: TRBJ1-2; V: TRBV27; CDR3: CASSPPAGGGYTF; DNA: TGTGCCAGCAGTCCCCCGGCGGGGGGTGGCTACACCTTC
D: TRBD1; size: -; J: TRBJ2-3; V: TRBV11-3; CDR3: CASSFESGRGRTDTQYF; DNA: TGTGCCAGCAGCTTCGAGAGTGGCAGGGGGCGTACAGATACGCAGTATTTT
D: -; size: -; J: TRBJ2-1; V: TRBV28; CDR3: CASTLPQRYNEQFF; DNA: TGTGCCAGCACCCTACCTCAGAGATACAATGAGCAGTTCTTC
D: -; size: -; J: TRBJ2-7; V: TRBV29-1; CDR3: CSVNELGYEQYF; DNA: TGCAGCGTAAATGAGTTGGGGTACGAGCAGTACTTC
D: -; size: -; J: TRBJ2-7; V: TRBV5-1; CDR3: CASSLTASYEQYF; DNA: TGCGCCAGCAGCTTGACAGCCTCCTACGAGCAGTACTTC
D: -; size: once; J: TRBJ1-5; V: TRBV19; CDR3: CASSMADNNQPQHF; DNA: TGTGCCAGTAGTATGGCAGACAACAATCAGCCCCAGCATTTT
D: TRBD1; size: medium-sized; J: TRBJ2-2; V: TRBV6-6; CDR3: CASSRDRDTGELFF; DNA: TGTGCCAGCAGCCGGGACAGAGACACCGGGGAGCTGTTTTTT
D: -; size: once; J: TRBJ1-5; V: TRBV30; CDR3: CAWSVGANQPQHF; DNA: TGTGCCTGGAGTGTAGGGGCCAATCAGCCCCAGCATTTT